The clone carrying this T cell receptor (beta chain) has just a few counts. In germline, CDR1 is SEHNR, CDR2 FQNEAQ (reference sequence). V was cut by 4 bases and J by 1 base, with 22 bases left in between. This CDR3 has 18 residues. This record comes from a study of blood T cells in healthy people across ages. The second PCR ran roughly 6 to 12 cycles with a sample-barcoded 5' primer and J-beta primers. TCRdb analysed the 5' RACE reads with MiXCR anew, one entry per CDR3 protein. The profile covers approximately 2,000,000 distinct CDR3 sequences, with about 39% appearing a single time and under 25% taken by the ten largest. Isolated PBMCs totaled at least 7 million in each sample.

Sequenced: blood. The chain employs TRBV7-9 and TRBJ2-5; D is possibly TRBD1 or TRBD2 (5 bases each). This TCR came from a human donor in good health. The CDR3 coding sequence is TGTGCCAGCAGCTCCTGGGGCGAGGGGCCAAAACTCCAAGAGACCCAGTACTTC. Translated, it gives CASSSWGEGPKLQETQYF.